This is a list of T cell receptor beta chains from one sample in a study of cytomegalovirus exposure and HLA in healthy donors. Produced via immunoSEQ multiplex PCR; TCRdb's table is partial and in-frame only. The profile shows about 170,000 clones, roughly 84% of them singletons. The sample was PBMCs. These receptors were obtained from a man aged 25 to 40 in good health and CMV-seropositive. CDR3s include the opening cysteine and the closing phenylalanine or tryptophan. Fields, in order: V gene, CDR3 protein.

TRBV6-6,CASSYPTGEGGYTF
TRBV14,CASSQDGITRGSSNQPQHF
TRBV18,CASSPGTVGNTIYF
TRBV5-1,CASSLARREGLTDTQYF
TRBV11-2,CASSWGSGVGETQYF
TRBV27,CASSQGQGNYGYTF
TRBV7-9,CASSLAAGIGEAFF
TRBV5-6,CASSETTSGRIDEQFF
TRBV7-9,CSSGRDSDTQYF
TRBV4-3,CASSLGQGSFSPLHF
TRBV19,CASSIGREGTEAFF
TRBV6-1,CASSELPQKLYSNQPQHF
TRBV18,CASSPPGTEYYGYTF
TRBV27,CASSFLMAGRAPLDTQYF
TRBV6-4,CASIPTSAPSNNEQFF
TRBV19,CASSIGSGGEQFF
TRBV6-5,CASISRGTGGTPQHF
TRBV18,CASSPPTRAGELFF
TRBV5-8,CASSLEGQGYGYTF
TRBV6-5,CASRGDTFYEQYF
TRBV5-4,CASSTVRAGDTEAFF
TRBV15,CATSRVRNGYTF
TRBV6-1,CASSPPGHFPGYTF
TRBV9,CASSSQGNTEAFF
TRBV5-6,CASSLAGGGQPQHF
TRBV18,CASSIPWEGLNEQFF
TRBV6-5,CASSPGTGFYTF
TRBV10-2,CASSESWPSGEKLFF
TRBV2,CASSDEAGESPYF
TRBV5-6,CASSLESWNEQFF
TRBV28,CASWGLAGFDEQYF
TRBV27,CASSPISGLDQPQHF
TRBV7-9,CSSRGLKGTQYF
TRBV29-1,CSAETGVNTEAFF
TRBV7-9,CAISGTYNEQFF
TRBV6-6,CASSWTGGLAEAFF
TRBV15,CATSRGPSDTQYF
TRBV6-1,CASSEGWQGRDTQYF
TRBV7-9,CASSSPADSKNIQYF
TRBV6-5,CASSYSGGPLNTEAFF